This T cell receptor (beta chain) came from a study of blood T cells in healthy people across ages. Findings and limits, study-wide: Total diversity from one million sequenced T cells was likely underestimated. What prevented conclusive comparison of naive and antigen-experienced cells was that PBMCs were unsorted.

This clonotype was observed a handful of times. No antigen is known for it. Total RNA extracted from each sample amounted to at least 5 micrograms. Together with a sample-barcoded 5' primer, a J-beta primer mix was included in a second PCR lasting roughly 6 to 12 cycles. A single record per CDR3 protein comes from TCRdb applying MiXCR to the 5' RACE reads. This table holds about a million distinct CDR3 sequences, about 51% found once. Germline CDR1 SGHRS, CDR2 YFSETQ. This CDR3 is 14 amino acids long. The V segment lost 3 bases and the J segment 10 bases; nucleotides outside the gene matches: 6. The V and J genes are TRBV5-1 and TRBJ1-6, with 8 bases matching TRBD1. The clonotype comes from an older woman in good health. Sequenced sample: blood. The chain's CDR3 is CASSYDRGGSPLHF. CDR3 nucleotides: TGCGCCAGCAGCTACGACAGGGGAGGGTCACCCCTCCACTTT.